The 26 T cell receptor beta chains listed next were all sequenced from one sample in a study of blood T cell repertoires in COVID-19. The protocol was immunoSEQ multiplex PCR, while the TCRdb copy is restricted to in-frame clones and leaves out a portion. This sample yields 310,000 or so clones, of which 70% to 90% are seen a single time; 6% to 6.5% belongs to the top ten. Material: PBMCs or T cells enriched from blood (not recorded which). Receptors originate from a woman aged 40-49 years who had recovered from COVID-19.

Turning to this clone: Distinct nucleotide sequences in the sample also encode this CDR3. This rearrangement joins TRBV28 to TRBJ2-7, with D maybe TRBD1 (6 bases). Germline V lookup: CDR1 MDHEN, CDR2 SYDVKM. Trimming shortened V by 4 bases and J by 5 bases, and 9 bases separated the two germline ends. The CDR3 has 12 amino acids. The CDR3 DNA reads TGTGCCAGCAGTTCGAACAGGGACGAGCAGTACTTC. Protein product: CASSSNRDEQYF.

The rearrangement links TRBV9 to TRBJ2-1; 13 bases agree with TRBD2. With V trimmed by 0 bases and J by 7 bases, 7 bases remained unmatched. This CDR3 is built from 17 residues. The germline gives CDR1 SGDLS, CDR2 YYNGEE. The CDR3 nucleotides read TGTGCCAGCAGCGTAGAACTAGCGGGAGGGCCGTGGAATGAGCAGTTCTTC. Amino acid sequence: CASSVELAGGPWNEQFF.

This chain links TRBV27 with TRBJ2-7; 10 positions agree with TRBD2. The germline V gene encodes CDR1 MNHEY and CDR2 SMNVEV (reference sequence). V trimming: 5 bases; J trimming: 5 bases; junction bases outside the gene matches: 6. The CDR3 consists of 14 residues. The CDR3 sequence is CASSPRTSGHEQYF. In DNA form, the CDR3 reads TGTGCCAGCAGTCCCCGGACTAGCGGCCACGAGCAGTACTTC.

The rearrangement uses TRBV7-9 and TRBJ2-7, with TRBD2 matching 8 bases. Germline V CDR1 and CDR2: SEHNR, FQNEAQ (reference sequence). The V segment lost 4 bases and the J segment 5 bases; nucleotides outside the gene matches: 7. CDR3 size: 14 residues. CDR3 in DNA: TGTGCCAGCAGCTCCAGCGGGAGCAACGACGAGCAGTACTTC. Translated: CASSSSGSNDEQYF.

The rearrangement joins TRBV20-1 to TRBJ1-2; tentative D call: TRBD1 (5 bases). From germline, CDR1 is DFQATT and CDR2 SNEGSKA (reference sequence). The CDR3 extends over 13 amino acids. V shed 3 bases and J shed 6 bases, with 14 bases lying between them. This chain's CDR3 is CSASRGQADGYTF. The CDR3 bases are TGCAGTGCTAGTAGGGGTCAGGCCGATGGCTACACCTTC.

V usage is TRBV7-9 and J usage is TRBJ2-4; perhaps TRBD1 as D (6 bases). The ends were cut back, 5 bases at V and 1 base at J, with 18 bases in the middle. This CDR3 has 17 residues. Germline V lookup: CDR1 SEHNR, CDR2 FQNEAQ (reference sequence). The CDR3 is CASSMRTDPSAKNIQYF. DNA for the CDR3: TGTGCCAGCAGCATGCGGACAGACCCTTCGGCCAAAAACATTCAGTACTTC. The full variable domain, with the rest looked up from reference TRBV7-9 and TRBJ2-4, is DTGVSQNPRHKITKRGQNVTFRCDPISEHNRLYWYRQTLGQGPEFLTYFQNEAQLEKSRLLSDRFSAERPKGSFSTLEIQRTEQGDSAMYLCASSMRTDPSAKNIQYFGAGTRLSVL.

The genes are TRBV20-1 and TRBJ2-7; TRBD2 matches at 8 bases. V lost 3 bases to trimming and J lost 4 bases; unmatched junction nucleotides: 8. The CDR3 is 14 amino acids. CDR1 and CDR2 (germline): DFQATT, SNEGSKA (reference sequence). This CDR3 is CSASRPGGAYEQYF. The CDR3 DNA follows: TGCAGTGCTAGTAGGCCGGGAGGGGCGTACGAGCAGTACTTC.

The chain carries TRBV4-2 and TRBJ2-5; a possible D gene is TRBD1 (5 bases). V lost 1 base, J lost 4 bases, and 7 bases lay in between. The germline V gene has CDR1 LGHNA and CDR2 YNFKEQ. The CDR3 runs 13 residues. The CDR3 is CASSQAQGETQYF. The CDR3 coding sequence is TGTGCCAGCAGCCAAGCGCAGGGAGAGACCCAGTACTTC.

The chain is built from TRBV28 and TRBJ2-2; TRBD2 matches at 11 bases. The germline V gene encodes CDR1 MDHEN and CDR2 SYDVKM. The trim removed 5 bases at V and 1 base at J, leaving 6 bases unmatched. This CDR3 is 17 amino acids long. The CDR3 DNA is TGTGCCAGCAGTAGGGGGGGACTAGCGGTGAACACCGGGGAGCTGTTTTTT. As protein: CASSRGGLAVNTGELFF.

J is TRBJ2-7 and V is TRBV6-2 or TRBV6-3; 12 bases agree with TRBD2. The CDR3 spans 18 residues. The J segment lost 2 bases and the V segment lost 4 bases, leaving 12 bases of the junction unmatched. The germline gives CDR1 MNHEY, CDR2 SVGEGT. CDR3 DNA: TGTGCCAGCAGTTCAGAGGGGCCGCTAGCGGGAGGGCCCTACGAGCAGTACTTC. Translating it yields CASSSEGPLAGGPYEQYF.

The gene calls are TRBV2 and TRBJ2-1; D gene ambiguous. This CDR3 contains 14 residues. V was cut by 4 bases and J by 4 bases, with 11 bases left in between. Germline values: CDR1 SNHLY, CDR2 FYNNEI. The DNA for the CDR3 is TGTGCCAGCAGTGCCATCCAATTTTACAATGAGCAGTTCTTC. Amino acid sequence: CASSAIQFYNEQFF.

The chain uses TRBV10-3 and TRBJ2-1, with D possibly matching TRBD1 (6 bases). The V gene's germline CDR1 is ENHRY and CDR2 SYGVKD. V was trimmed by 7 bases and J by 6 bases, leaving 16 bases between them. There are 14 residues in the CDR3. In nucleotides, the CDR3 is TGTGCCATCAAATCACAGGGTAGGAGCAATGAGCAGTTCTTC. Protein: CAIKSQGRSNEQFF.

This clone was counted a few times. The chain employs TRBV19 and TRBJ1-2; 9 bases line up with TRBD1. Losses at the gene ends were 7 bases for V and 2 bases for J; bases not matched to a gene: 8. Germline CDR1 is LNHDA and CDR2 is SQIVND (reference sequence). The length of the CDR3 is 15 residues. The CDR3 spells CASNPGQGTNYGYTF. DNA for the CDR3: TGTGCCAGTAACCCGGGACAGGGAACCAACTATGGCTACACCTTC. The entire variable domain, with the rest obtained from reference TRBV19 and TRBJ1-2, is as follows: DGGITQSPKYLFRKEGQNVTLSCEQNLNHDAMYWYRQDPGQGLRLIYYSQIVNDFQKGDIAEGYSVSREKKESFPLTVTSAQKNPTAFYLCASNPGQGTNYGYTFGSGTRLTVV.

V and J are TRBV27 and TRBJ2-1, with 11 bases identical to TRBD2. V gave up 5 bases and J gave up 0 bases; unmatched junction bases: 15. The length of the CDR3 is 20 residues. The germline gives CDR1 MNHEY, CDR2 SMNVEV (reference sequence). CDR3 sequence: CASSPGAGLAATLSYNEQFF. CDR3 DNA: TGTGCCAGCAGTCCAGGAGCGGGACTAGCGGCCACCCTCTCCTACAATGAGCAGTTCTTC.

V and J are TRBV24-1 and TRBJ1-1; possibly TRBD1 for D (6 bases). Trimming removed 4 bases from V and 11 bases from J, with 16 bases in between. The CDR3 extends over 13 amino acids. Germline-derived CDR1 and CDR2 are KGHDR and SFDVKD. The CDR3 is CATSERGTQGAFF. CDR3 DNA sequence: TGTGCCACCAGTGAGCGTGGGACGCAGGGGGCTTTCTTT.

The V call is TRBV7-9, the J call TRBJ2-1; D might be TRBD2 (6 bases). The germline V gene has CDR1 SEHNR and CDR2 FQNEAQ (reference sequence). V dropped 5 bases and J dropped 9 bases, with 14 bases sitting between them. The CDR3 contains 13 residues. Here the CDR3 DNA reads TGTGCCAGCAGCACCAGCCCGGGGGTTGAGCAGTTCTTC. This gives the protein CASSTSPGVEQFF.

The CDR3 nucleotides are TGTGCCAGCAGACCTACAGGGGGACCCAGAGGAGAGACCCAGTACTTC. Amino acids: CASRPTGGPRGETQYF. V and J are TRBV27 and TRBJ2-5, with 8 bases aligning to TRBD1. Trimming took 6 bases from V and 4 from J; bases not matched to a gene: 13. Germline-derived CDR1 and CDR2 are MNHEY and SMNVEV (reference sequence). The CDR3 runs 16 residues.

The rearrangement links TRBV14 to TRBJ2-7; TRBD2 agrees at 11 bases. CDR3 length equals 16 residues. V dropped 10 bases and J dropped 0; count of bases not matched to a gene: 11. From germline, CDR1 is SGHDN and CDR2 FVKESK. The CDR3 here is CATTQGLAEISYEQYF. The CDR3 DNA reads TGTGCCACCACACAGGGACTAGCGGAAATCTCCTACGAGCAGTACTTC.

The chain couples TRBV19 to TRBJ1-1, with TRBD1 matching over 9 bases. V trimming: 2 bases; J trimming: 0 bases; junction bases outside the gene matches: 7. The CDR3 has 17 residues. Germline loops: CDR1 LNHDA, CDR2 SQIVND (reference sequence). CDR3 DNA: TGTGCCAGTAGTATAAGTCGGGGACAGGGCGTGAACACTGAAGCTTTCTTT. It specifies CASSISRGQGVNTEAFF.

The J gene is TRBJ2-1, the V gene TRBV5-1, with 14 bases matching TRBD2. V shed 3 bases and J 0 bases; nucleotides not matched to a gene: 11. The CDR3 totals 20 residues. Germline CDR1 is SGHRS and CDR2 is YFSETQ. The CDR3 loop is CASSWVPAGTSGSSYNEQFF. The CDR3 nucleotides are TGCGCCAGCAGCTGGGTCCCGGCCGGGACTAGCGGGAGCTCCTACAATGAGCAGTTCTTC.

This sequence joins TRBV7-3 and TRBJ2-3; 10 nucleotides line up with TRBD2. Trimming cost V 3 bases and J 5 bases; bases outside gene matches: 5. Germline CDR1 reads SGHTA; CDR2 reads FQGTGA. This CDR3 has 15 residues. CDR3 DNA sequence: TGTGCCAGCAGCTTTTCTAGCGGGAGAGGAGATACGCAGTATTTT. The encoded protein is CASSFSSGRGDTQYF. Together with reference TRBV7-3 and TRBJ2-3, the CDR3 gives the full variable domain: GAGVSQTPSNKVTEKGKYVELRCDPISGHTALYWYRQSLGQGPEFLIYFQGTGAADDSGLPNDRFFAVRPEGSVSTLKIQRTERGDSAVYLCASSFSSGRGDTQYFGPGTRLTVL.

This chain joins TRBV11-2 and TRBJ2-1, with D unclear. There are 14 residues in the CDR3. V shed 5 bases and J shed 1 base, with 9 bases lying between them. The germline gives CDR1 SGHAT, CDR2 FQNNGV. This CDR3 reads CASSNSTSYNEQFF. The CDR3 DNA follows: TGTGCCAGCAGCAACAGCACGTCCTACAATGAGCAGTTCTTC.

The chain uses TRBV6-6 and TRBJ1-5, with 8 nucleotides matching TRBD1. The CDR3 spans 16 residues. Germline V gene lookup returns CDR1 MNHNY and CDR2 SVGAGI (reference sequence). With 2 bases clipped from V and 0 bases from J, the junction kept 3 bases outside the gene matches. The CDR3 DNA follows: TGTGCCAGCAGTTACCAGGGGGCGGCTAGCAATCAGCCCCAGCATTTT. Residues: CASSYQGAASNQPQHF.

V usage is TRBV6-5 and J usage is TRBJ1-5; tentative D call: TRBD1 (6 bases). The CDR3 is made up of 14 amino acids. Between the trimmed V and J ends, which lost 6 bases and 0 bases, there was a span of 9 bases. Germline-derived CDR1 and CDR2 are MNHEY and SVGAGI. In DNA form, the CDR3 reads TGTGCCAGCAGGACAGGATATAGCAATCAGCCCCAGCATTTT. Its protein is CASRTGYSNQPQHF.

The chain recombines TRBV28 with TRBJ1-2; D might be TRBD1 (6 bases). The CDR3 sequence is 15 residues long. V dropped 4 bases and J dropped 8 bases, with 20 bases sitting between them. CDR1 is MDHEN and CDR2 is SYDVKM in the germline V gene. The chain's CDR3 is CASSSATHREEGYTF. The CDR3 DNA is TGTGCCAGCAGTTCGGCGACCCACAGGGAAGAAGGCTACACCTTC.

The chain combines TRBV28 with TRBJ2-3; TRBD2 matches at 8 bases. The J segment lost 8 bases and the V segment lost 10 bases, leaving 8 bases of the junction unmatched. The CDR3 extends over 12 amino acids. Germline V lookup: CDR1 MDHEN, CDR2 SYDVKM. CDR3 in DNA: TGTGCCATACGGGAGGGCCTCCGTACGCAGTATTTT. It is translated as CAIREGLRTQYF.